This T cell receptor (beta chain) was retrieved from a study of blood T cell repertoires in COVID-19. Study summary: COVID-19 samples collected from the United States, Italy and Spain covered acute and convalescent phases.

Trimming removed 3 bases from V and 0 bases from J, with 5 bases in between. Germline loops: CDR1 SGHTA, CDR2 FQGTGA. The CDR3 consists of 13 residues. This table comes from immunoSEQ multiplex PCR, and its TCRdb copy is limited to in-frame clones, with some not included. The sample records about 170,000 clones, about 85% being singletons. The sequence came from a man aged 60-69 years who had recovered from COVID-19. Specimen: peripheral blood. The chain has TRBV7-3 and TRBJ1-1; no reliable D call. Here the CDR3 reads CASSFEMNTEAFF. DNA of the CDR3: TGTGCCAGCAGCTTCGAGATGAACACTGAAGCTTTCTTT. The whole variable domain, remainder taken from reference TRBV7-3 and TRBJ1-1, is GAGVSQTPSNKVTEKGKYVELRCDPISGHTALYWYRQSLGQGPEFLIYFQGTGAADDSGLPNDRFFAVRPEGSVSTLKIQRTERGDSAVYLCASSFEMNTEAFFGQGTRLTVV.